The 17 T cell receptor beta chains in this list originate from one sample, sequenced in a study of blood T cell repertoires in COVID-19. Using immunoSEQ multiplex PCR, the repertoire was profiled, and TCRdb retains in-frame clones only, with some absent. The sample shows more than 60,000 clones, approximately 88% of them seen only once. Sequences were obtained from peripheral blood. These receptors were collected from a woman aged 60-70 years with COVID-19, enrolled during active disease.

V is TRBV5-1 and J is TRBJ2-1; TRBD2 agrees at 9 bases. J was trimmed by 8 bases and V by 0 bases; bases with no gene match: 6. The CDR3 spans 15 residues. Germline V CDR1 and CDR2: SGHRS, YFSETQ. The CDR3 loop is CASSLGPSGKDEQFF. The DNA for the CDR3 is TGCGCCAGCAGCTTGGGGCCTAGCGGGAAGGATGAGCAGTTCTTC.

The V and J genes are TRBV6-5 and TRBJ1-6; TRBD1 might be the D (5 bases). The germline V gene has CDR1 MNHEY and CDR2 SVGAGI. The V end was cut by 6 bases, the J end by 10 bases, with 16 bases between. There are 14 residues in the CDR3. CDR3 sequence: CASRPPRVGSPLHF. The CDR3 DNA reads TGTGCCAGCAGACCCCCCAGGGTTGGCTCACCCCTCCACTTT.

As DNA, the CDR3 is TGTGCCAGCAGCCCCCCGGGACTAGCGTTCAATGAGCAGTTCTTC. Its translation is CASSPPGLAFNEQFF. V gene TRBV7-2 combines with J gene TRBJ2-1; TRBD2 aligns across 10 bases. V lost 5 bases and J lost 6; bases outside the gene matches: 7. Germline loops: CDR1 SGHTA, CDR2 FQGNSA. This CDR3 spans 15 amino acids.

The chain uses TRBV4-3 and TRBJ1-5, with D uncertain. Germline V gives CDR1 LGHNA, CDR2 YSLEER. The CDR3 contains 16 residues. V lost 2 bases to trimming and J lost 0 bases, with 11 bases between them. The CDR3 spells CASSQSARNSNQPQHF. The DNA for the CDR3 is TGCGCCAGCAGCCAAAGCGCGAGGAATAGCAATCAGCCCCAGCATTTT.

The chain recombines TRBV7-2 with TRBJ1-5, with no clear D. V lost 5 bases, J lost 2 bases, and 10 bases lay in between. Germline assignment: CDR1 SGHTA and CDR2 FQGNSA. The CDR3 runs 14 residues. The CDR3 reads CASSPGRGNQPQHF. CDR3 bases: TGTGCCAGCAGCCCCGGGCGGGGCAATCAGCCCCAGCATTTT.

V usage is TRBV29-1 and J usage is TRBJ2-7, with a possible D match to TRBD2 (5 bases). Trimming removed 5 bases at V and 1 base at J, with 21 bases between. Germline-derived CDR1 and CDR2 are SQVTM and ANQGSEA. This CDR3 is 16 amino acids long. CDR3 residues: CSVFPSGPTGSYEQYF. As DNA, the CDR3 is TGCAGCGTTTTTCCCTCCGGGCCTACGGGGTCCTACGAGCAGTACTTC.

Ten or more counts support this clone. V is TRBV28 and J is TRBJ1-4; no clear D gene. CDR1 and CDR2 (germline): MDHEN, SYDVKM. The CDR3 contains 14 residues. V was trimmed by 2 bases and J by 5 bases, leaving 9 bases between them. Written as DNA, the CDR3 is TGTGCCAGCAGTTTAATAGTCGCGAATGAAAAACTGTTTTTT. Its protein is CASSLIVANEKLFF.

V gene TRBV5-1 combines with J gene TRBJ1-2, with 8 bases lining up with TRBD1. This CDR3 is built from 13 residues. V shed 4 bases and J 7 bases; nucleotides not matched to a gene: 6. Germline CDR1 SGHRS, CDR2 YFSETQ. The DNA for the CDR3 is TGCGCCAGCAGCGGGGGGGACAGGATTGGCTACACCTTC. Translating it yields CASSGGDRIGYTF. The whole variable domain, remainder taken from reference TRBV5-1 and TRBJ1-2, is KAGVTQTPRYLIKTRGQQVTLSCSPISGHRSVSWYQQTPGQGLQFLFEYFSETQRNKGNFPGRFSGRQFSNSRSEMNVSTLELGDSALYLCASSGGDRIGYTFGSGTRLTVV.

The chain recombines TRBV5-1 with TRBJ2-7; 7 bases map to TRBD1. After removal of 0 bases from V and 0 bases from J, the junction contained 6 bases not matched to a gene. The CDR3 is 16 residues long. In germline, CDR1 is SGHRS, CDR2 YFSETQ. CDR3 sequence (DNA): TGCGCCAGCAGCTTGGCCGCGGACAGGAGCTCCTACGAGCAGTACTTC. Protein sequence: CASSLAADRSSYEQYF. The full variable domain, with the rest looked up from reference TRBV5-1 and TRBJ2-7, is KAGVTQTPRYLIKTRGQQVTLSCSPISGHRSVSWYQQTPGQGLQFLFEYFSETQRNKGNFPGRFSGRQFSNSRSEMNVSTLELGDSALYLCASSLAADRSSYEQYFGPGTRLTVT.

The chain is built from TRBV2 and TRBJ2-1; TRBD2 might be the D (5 bases). The CDR3 extends over 16 amino acids. From germline, CDR1 is SNHLY and CDR2 FYNNEI. Trimming pared 5 bases from V and 1 base from J, leaving 15 bases between. The CDR3 DNA reads as TGTGCCAGCAGTCCTTCGGCGGGTTCGTCCTACAATGAGCAGTTCTTC. It codes for CASSPSAGSSYNEQFF. Together with reference TRBV2 and TRBJ2-1, the CDR3 gives the full variable domain: EPEVTQTPSHQVTQMGQEVILRCVPISNHLYFYWYRQILGQKVEFLVSFYNNEISEKSEIFDDQFSVERPDGSNFTLKIRSTKLEDSAMYFCASSPSAGSSYNEQFFGPGTRLTVL.

The table lists this clone with a count of one. The V call is TRBV2, the J call TRBJ2-2; TRBD1 matches at 7 bases. The V gene's germline CDR1 is SNHLY and CDR2 FYNNEI. There are 13 residues in the CDR3. Trimming removed 8 bases from V and 7 bases from J; junction bases left unmatched: 7. In DNA, the CDR3 is TGTGCCAGCGAGTCCACAGGGGACGGGGAGCTGTTTTTT. Its translation: CASESTGDGELFF.

The chain carries TRBV10-2 and TRBJ2-5, with 11 nucleotides matching TRBD2. This CDR3 spans 15 amino acids. Germline V CDR1 and CDR2: WSHSY, SAAADI. Trimming at V came to 8 bases and at J to 2 bases, leaving 7 bases not matched to a gene. CDR3 nucleotides: TGCGCCAGCGGGACTAGCGGAGGGGTGCAAGAGACCCAGTACTTC. Its translation is CASGTSGGVQETQYF.

CDR3 nucleotide sequence: TGTGCCAGCAAGGACTACCGGAGGGGAAATCAGCCCCAGCATTTT. Protein sequence: CASKDYRRGNQPQHF. The chain employs TRBV28 and TRBJ1-5; D may be TRBD1 (5 bases). V was trimmed by 7 bases and J by 4 bases, leaving 17 bases between them. The CDR3 runs to 15 residues. Germline V gene sequence: CDR1 MDHEN, CDR2 SYDVKM.

This clone came up once. The chain is built from TRBV27 and TRBJ2-1, with 9 bases that match TRBD1. The CDR3 has 15 residues. J lost 7 bases, V lost 7 bases, and 11 bases had no gene match. Germline lookup yields CDR1 MNHEY and CDR2 SMNVEV (reference sequence). This chain's CDR3 is CASTWGGTGSNEQFF. The DNA of the CDR3 is TGTGCCAGCACCTGGGGGGGGACAGGGTCTAATGAGCAGTTCTTC.

This clone has only one observation. The gene calls are TRBV7-2 and TRBJ2-7; 8 bases are a match to TRBD2. CDR3 length: 14 residues. J was trimmed by 7 bases and V by 3 bases; bases with no gene match: 8. Germline V CDR1 and CDR2: SGHTA, FQGNSA. The CDR3 bases are TGTGCCAGCAGCTTTTCGGGGGGGGCGCGGGAGCAGTACTTC. Its translation: CASSFSGGAREQYF.

This sequence joins TRBV27 and TRBJ1-1; D is unresolved. Per the germline V gene, CDR1 is MNHEY and CDR2 is SMNVEV (reference sequence). This CDR3 contains 13 residues. Trimming cost V 0 bases and J 3 bases, with 5 bases left between them. CDR3 nucleotides: TGTGCCAGCAGTTTATCTACAGACACTGAAGCTTTCTTT. Translated: CASSLSTDTEAFF.

The chain links TRBV18 to TRBJ2-2; unclear D gene. Trimming removed 3 bases at V and 7 bases at J, with 12 bases between. CDR3 length: 14 amino acids. Germline V gene sequence: CDR1 KGHSH, CDR2 LQKENI. The CDR3 spells CASSPNSLGGELFF. For the CDR3, the DNA is TGTGCCAGCTCACCTAACTCCCTTGGCGGGGAGCTGTTTTTT.